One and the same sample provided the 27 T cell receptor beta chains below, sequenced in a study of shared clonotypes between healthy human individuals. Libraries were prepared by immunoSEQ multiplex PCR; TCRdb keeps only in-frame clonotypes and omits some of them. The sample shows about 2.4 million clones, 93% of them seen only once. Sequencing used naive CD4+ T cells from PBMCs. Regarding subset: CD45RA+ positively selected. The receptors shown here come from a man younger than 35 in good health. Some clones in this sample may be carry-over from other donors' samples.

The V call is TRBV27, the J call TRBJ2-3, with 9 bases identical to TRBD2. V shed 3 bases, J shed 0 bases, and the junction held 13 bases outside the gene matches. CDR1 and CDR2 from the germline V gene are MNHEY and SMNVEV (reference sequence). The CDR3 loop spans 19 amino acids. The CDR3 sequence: CASSFAGLANPESTDTQYF. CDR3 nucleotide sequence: TGTGCCAGCAGTTTTGCGGGACTAGCCAACCCCGAGAGCACAGATACGCAGTATTTT.

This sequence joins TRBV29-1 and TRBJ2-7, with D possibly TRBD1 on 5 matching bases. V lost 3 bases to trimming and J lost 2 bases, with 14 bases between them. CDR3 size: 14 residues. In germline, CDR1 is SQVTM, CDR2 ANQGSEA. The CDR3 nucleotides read TGCAGCGTTGATTCAGGGCAGGGCACCTACGAGCAGTACTTC. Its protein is CSVDSGQGTYEQYF.

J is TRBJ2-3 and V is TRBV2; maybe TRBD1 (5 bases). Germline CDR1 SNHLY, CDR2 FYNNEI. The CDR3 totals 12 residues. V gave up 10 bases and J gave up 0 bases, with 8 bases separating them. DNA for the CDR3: TGTGCCACCCGACAGAGCACAGATACGCAGTATTTT. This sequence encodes CATRQSTDTQYF.

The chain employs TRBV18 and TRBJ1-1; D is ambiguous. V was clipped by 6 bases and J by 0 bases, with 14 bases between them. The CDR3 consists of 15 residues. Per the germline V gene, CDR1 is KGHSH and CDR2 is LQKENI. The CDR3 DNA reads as TGTGCCAGCTCCCTAAGCGGGAGTATGAACACTGAAGCTTTCTTT. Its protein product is CASSLSGSMNTEAFF.

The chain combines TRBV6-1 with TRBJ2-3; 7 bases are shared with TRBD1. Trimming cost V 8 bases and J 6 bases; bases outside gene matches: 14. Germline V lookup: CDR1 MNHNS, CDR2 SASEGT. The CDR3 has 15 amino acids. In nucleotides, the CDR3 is TGTGCCAGCGAGAGACAGGGATATGGGGCGGATACGCAGTATTTT. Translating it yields CASERQGYGADTQYF.

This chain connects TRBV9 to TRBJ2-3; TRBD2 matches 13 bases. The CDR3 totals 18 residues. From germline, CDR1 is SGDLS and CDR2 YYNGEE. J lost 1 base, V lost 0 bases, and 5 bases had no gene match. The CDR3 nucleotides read TGTGCCAGCAGCGTAGGGACTAGCGGGAGCATGGGCACAGATACGCAGTATTTT. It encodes CASSVGTSGSMGTDTQYF.

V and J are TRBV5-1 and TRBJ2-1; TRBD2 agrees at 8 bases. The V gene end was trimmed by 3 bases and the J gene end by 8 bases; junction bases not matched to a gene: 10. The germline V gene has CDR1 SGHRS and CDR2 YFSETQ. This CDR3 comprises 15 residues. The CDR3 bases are TGCGCCAGCAGCTCTGCCGGGACTAGTATCTATGAGCAGTTCTTC. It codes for CASSSAGTSIYEQFF.

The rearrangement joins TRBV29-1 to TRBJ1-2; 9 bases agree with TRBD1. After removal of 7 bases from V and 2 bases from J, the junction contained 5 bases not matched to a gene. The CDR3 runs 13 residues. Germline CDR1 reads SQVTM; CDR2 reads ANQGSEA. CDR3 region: CSGGDRVNYGYTF. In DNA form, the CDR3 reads TGCAGCGGGGGGGACAGGGTCAACTATGGCTACACCTTC. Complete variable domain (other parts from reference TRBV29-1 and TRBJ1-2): SAVISQKPSRDICQRGTSLTIQCQVDSQVTMMFWYRQQPGQSLTLIATANQGSEATYESGFVIDKFPISRPNLTFSTLTVSNMSPEDSSIYLCSGGDRVNYGYTFGSGTRLTVV.

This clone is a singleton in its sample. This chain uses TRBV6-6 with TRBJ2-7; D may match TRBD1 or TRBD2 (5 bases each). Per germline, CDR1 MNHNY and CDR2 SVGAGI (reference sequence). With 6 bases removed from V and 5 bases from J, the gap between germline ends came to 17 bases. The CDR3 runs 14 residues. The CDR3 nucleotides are TGTGCCAGCAGCCAGACGACCCGGGACCACGAGCAGTACTTC. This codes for CASSQTTRDHEQYF.

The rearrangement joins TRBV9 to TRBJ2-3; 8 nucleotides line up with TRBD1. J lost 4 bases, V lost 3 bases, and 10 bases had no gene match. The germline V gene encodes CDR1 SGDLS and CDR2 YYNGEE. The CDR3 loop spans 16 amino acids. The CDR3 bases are TGTGCCAGCAGCGGGACAGGGTTGAGGGGCGCAGATACGCAGTATTTT. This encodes CASSGTGLRGADTQYF. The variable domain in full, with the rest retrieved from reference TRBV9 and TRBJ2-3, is DSGVTQTPKHLITATGQRVTLRCSPRSGDLSVYWYQQSLDQGLQFLIQYYNGEERAKGNILERFSAQQFPDLHSELNLSSLELGDSALYFCASSGTGLRGADTQYFGPGTRLTVL.

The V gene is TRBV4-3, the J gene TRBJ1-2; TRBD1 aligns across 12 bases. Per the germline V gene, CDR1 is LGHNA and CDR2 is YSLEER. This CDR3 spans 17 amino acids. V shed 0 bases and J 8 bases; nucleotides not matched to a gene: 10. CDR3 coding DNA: TGCGCCAGCAGCCAAGATTGGTTGGGACAGGGGGCGCAGGGCTACACCTTC. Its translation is CASSQDWLGQGAQGYTF.

In DNA, the CDR3 is TGTGCCAGCAGCCTAACAGGGAGGTCCTACAATGAGCAGTTCTTC. Its protein product is CASSLTGRSYNEQFF. The chain links TRBV7-2 to TRBJ2-1; the D call may be TRBD1 or TRBD2 (6 bases each). The CDR3 runs to 15 residues. Germline loops: CDR1 SGHTA, CDR2 FQGNSA. Trimming removed 5 bases at V and 1 base at J, with 12 bases between. Full variable domain (outside the CDR3, taken from reference TRBV7-2 and TRBJ2-1): GAGVSQSPSNKVTEKGKDVELRCDPISGHTALYWYRQSLGQGLEFLIYFQGNSAPDKSGLPSDRFSAERTGGSVSTLTIQRTQQEDSAVYLCASSLTGRSYNEQFFGPGTRLTVL.

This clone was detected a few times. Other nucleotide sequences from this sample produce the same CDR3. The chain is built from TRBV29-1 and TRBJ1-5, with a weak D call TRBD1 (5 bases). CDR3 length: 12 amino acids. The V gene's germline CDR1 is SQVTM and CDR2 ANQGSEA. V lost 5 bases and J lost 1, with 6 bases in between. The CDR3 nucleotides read TGCAGCGTTCGGGACAGCAATCAGCCCCAGCATTTT. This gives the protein CSVRDSNQPQHF. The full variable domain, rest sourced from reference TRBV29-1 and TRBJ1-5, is SAVISQKPSRDICQRGTSLTIQCQVDSQVTMMFWYRQQPGQSLTLIATANQGSEATYESGFVIDKFPISRPNLTFSTLTVSNMSPEDSSIYLCSVRDSNQPQHFGDGTRLSIL.

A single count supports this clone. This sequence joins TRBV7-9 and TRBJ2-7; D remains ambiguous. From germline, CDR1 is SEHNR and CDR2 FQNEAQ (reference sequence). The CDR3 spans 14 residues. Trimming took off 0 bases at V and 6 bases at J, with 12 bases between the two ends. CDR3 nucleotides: TGTGCCAGCAGCTTAGCCCATGGTGTGACCGAGCAGTACTTC. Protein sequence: CASSLAHGVTEQYF.

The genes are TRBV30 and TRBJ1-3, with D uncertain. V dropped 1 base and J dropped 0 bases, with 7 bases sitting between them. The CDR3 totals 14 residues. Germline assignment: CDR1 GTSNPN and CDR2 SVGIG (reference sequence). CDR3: CAWSAFLSGNTIYF. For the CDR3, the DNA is TGTGCCTGGAGTGCCTTTCTCTCTGGAAACACCATATATTTT. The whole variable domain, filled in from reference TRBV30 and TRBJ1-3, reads SQTIHQWPATLVQPVGSPLSLECTVEGTSNPNLYWYRQAAGRGLQLLFYSVGIGQISSEVPQNLSASRPQDRQFILSSKKLLLSDSGFYLCAWSAFLSGNTIYFGEGSWLTVV.

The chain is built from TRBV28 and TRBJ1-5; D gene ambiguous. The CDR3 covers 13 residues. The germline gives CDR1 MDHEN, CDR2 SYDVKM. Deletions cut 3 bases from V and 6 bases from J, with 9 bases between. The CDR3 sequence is CASSLIGIQPQHF. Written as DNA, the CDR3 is TGTGCCAGCAGTTTGATAGGGATTCAGCCCCAGCATTTT.

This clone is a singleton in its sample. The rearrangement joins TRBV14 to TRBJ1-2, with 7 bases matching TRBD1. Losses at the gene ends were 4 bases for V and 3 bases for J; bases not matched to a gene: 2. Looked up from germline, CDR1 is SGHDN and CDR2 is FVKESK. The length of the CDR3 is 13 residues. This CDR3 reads CASSPGQDYGYTF. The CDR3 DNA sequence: TGTGCCAGCAGCCCTGGACAGGACTATGGCTACACCTTC.

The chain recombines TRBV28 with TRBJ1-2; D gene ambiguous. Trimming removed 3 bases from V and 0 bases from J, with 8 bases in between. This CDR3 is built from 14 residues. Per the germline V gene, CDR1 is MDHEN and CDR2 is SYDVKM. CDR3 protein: CASSFLTTNYGYTF. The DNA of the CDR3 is TGTGCCAGCAGTTTCCTAACTACTAACTATGGCTACACCTTC.

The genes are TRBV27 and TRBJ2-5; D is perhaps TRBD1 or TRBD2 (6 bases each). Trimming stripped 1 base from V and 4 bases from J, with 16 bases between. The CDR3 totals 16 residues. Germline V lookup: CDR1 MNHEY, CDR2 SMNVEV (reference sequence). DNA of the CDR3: TGTGCCAGCAGTTTATTAGGGGGAGGTGCGGGAGAGACCCAGTACTTC. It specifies CASSLLGGGAGETQYF.

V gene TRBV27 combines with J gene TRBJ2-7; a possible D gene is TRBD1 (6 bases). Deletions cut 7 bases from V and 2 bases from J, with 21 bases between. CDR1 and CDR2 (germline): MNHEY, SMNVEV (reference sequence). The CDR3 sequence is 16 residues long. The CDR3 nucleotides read TGTGCCAGCATGGGCCCTCCAGGGGTACTAGCCTACGAGCAGTACTTC. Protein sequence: CASMGPPGVLAYEQYF.

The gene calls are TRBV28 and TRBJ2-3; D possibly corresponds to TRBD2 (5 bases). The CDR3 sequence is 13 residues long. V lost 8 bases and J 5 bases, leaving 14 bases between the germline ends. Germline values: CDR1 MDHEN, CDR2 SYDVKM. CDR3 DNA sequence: TGTGCCAGCTTTAGTCCGGCGGGAGATACGCAGTATTTT. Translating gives CASFSPAGDTQYF.

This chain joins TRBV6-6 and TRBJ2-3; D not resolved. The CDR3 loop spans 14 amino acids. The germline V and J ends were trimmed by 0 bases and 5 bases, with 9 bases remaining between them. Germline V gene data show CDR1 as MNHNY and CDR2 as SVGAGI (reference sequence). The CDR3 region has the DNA TGTGCCAGCAGTTACTCCGTTGCACAAGATACGCAGTATTTT. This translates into CASSYSVAQDTQYF.

This CDR3 is CASMRLAETSYNEQFF. The CDR3 region has the DNA TGCGCCAGCATGAGACTAGCGGAAACCTCCTACAATGAGCAGTTCTTC. The J gene is TRBJ2-1, the V gene TRBV10-2; 9 positions match TRBD2. V shed 7 bases and J 0 bases; nucleotides not matched to a gene: 7. The CDR3 is made up of 16 amino acids. The V gene's germline CDR1 is WSHSY and CDR2 SAAADI.

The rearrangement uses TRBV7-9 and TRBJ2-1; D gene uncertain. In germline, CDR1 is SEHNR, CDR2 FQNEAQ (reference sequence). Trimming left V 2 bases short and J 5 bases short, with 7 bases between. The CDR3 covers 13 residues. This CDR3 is CASSLTENNEQFF. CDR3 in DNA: TGTGCCAGCAGCTTAACTGAGAACAATGAGCAGTTCTTC.

CDR3 sequence (DNA): TGTGCCAGCAGCCCCAATGGGGGGAGCCCCGGGGAGCTGTTTTTT. Its protein is CASSPNGGSPGELFF. This sequence joins TRBV7-3 and TRBJ2-2; maybe TRBD2 (6 bases). This CDR3 has 15 residues. The V gene's germline CDR1 is SGHTA and CDR2 FQGTGA. Trimming pared 5 bases from V and 6 bases from J, leaving 16 bases between.

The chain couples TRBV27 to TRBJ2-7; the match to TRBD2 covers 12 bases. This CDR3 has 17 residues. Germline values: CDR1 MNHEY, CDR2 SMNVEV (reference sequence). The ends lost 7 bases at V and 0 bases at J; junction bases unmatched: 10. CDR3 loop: CASTHHGLAGRSYEQYF. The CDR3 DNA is TGTGCCAGCACCCATCACGGACTAGCGGGGCGCTCCTACGAGCAGTACTTC.

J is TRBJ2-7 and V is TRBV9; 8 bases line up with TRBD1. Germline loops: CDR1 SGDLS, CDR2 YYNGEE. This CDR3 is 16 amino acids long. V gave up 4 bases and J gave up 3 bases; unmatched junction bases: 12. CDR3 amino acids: CASSPRPGQGIYEQYF. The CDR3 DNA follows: TGTGCCAGCAGCCCCCGCCCCGGACAGGGAATCTACGAGCAGTACTTC.